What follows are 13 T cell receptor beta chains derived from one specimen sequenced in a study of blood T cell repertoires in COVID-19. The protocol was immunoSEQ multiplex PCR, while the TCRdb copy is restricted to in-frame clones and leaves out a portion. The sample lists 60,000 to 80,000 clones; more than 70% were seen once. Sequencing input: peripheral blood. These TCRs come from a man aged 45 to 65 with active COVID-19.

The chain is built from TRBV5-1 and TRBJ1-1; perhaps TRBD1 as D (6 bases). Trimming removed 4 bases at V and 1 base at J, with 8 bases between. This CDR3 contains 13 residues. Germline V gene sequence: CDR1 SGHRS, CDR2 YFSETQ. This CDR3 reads CASSGGPNTEAFF. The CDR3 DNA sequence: TGCGCCAGCAGCGGGGGCCCGAACACTGAAGCTTTCTTT.

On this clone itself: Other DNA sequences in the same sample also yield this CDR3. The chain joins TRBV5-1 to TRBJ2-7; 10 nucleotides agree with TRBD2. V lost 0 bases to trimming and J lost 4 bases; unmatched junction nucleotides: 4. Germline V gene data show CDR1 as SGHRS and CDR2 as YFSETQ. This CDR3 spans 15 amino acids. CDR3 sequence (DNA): TGCGCCAGCAGCTTGGCGCTAGCGGGAGTTTACGAGCAGTACTTC. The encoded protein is CASSLALAGVYEQYF.

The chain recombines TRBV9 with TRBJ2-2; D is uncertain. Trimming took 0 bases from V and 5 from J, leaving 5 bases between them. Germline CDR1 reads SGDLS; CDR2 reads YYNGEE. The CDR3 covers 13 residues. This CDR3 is CASSVGSTGELFF. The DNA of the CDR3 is TGTGCCAGCAGCGTAGGTTCGACCGGGGAGCTGTTTTTT.

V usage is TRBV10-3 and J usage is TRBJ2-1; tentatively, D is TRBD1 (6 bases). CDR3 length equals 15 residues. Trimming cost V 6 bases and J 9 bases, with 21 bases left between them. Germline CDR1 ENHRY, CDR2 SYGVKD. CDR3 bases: TGTGCCATCAGCCTAGGGGGTAGTGGGGCGGGTGAGCAGTTCTTC. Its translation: CAISLGGSGAGEQFF.

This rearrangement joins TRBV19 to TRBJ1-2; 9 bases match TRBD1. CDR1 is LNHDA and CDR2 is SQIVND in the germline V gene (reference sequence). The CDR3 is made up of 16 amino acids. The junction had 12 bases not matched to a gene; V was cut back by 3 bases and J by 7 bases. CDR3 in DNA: TGTGCCAGTAGTATTGGGACAGGGATCGTCTATGGTGGCTACACCTTC. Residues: CASSIGTGIVYGGYTF. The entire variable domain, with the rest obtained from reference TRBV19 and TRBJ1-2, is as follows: DGGITQSPKYLFRKEGQNVTLSCEQNLNHDAMYWYRQDPGQGLRLIYYSQIVNDFQKGDIAEGYSVSREKKESFPLTVTSAQKNPTAFYLCASSIGTGIVYGGYTFGSGTRLTVV.

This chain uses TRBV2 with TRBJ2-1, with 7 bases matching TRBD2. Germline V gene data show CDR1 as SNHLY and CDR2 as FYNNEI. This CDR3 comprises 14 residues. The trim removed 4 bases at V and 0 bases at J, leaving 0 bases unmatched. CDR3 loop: CASSGGSSYNEQFF. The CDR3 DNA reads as TGTGCCAGCAGTGGCGGGAGCTCCTACAATGAGCAGTTCTTC.

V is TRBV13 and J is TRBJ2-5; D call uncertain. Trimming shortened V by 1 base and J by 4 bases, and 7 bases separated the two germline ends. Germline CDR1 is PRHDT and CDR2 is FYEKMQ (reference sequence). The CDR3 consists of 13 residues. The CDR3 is CASSLAPGETQYF. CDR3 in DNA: TGTGCCAGCAGCTTAGCACCGGGAGAGACCCAGTACTTC.

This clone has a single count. In nucleotides, the CDR3 is TGCGCCAGCAGCTCGACTAGCCCCCTAGGCAATGAGCAGTTCTTC. This translates into CASSSTSPLGNEQFF. This chain connects TRBV5-1 to TRBJ2-1, with 7 bases fitting TRBD2. V shed 3 bases and J 6 bases; nucleotides not matched to a gene: 9. The germline CDR1 and CDR2 sequences are SGHRS and YFSETQ. CDR3 length: 15 residues. Full variable domain (missing parts from reference TRBV5-1 and TRBJ2-1): KAGVTQTPRYLIKTRGQQVTLSCSPISGHRSVSWYQQTPGQGLQFLFEYFSETQRNKGNFPGRFSGRQFSNSRSEMNVSTLELGDSALYLCASSSTSPLGNEQFFGPGTRLTVL.

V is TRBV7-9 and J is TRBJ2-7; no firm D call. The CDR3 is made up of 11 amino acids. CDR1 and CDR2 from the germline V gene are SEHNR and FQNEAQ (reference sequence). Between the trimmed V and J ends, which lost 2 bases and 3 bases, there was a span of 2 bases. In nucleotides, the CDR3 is TGTGCCAGCAGCTTACTCTACGAGCAGTACTTC. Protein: CASSLLYEQYF.

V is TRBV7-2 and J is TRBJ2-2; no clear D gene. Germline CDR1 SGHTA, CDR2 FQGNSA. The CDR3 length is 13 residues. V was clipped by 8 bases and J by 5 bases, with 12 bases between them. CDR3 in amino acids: CASPIPRTGELFF. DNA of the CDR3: TGTGCCAGCCCGATACCGAGGACCGGGGAGCTGTTTTTT.

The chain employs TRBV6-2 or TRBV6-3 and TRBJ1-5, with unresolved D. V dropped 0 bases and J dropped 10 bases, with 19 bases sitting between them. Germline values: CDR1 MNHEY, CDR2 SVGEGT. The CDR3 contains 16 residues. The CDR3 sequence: CASSYSSAGRAQPQHF. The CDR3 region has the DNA TGTGCCAGCAGTTACTCGAGTGCGGGGAGGGCCCAACCCCAGCATTTT.

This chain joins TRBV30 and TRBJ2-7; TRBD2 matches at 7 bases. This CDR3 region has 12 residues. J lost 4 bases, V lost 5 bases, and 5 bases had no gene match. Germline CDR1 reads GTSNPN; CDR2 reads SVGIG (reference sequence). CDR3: CAWSSGRYEQYF. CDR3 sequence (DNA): TGTGCCTGGTCTAGCGGCCGATACGAGCAGTACTTC.

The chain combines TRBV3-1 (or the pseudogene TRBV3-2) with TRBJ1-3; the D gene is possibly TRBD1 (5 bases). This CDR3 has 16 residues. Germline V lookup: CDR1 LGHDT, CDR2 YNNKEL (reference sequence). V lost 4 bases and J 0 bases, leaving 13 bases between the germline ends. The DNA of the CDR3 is TGTGCCAGCAGCCGCGACAGATTAGGCTCTGGAAACACCATATATTTT. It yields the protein CASSRDRLGSGNTIYF.